At least ten counts were recorded for the clone carrying this T cell receptor beta chain. Its specificity is unknown. This record belongs to a study of T cells in Graves' hyperthyroidism and ophthalmopathy. Findings of the study overall: Ophthalmopathy and stable hyperthyroidism were told apart by a 13 V-J model.

Lactation, pregnancy, other autoimmune disease or uncontrolled infection excluded patients. V was shortened by 4 bases and J by 4 bases, with 12 bases between the two germline ends. CDR1 is GTSNPN and CDR2 is SVGIG in the germline V gene (reference sequence). The CDR3 covers 13 residues. Amplification yielded TCR beta CDR3 regions, with RNA transcripts as the source. When the TCR CDR3 underwent first-round RT-PCR, the HTBI primer set was used. MiXCR was run by TCRdb on the multiplex PCR reads, yielding one entry per CDR3 protein. The table has over 300,000 distinct CDR3 sequences, approximately 15% seen once.

The material sequenced was blood. The gene calls are TRBV30 and TRBJ2-3; no reliable D call. This receptor was identified in a woman between 55 and 75 years old with Graves' hyperthyroidism. The CDR3 loop reads CAWTRNPADTQYF. The CDR3, as DNA: TGTGCCTGGACTAGAAACCCCGCAGATACGCAGTATTTT.